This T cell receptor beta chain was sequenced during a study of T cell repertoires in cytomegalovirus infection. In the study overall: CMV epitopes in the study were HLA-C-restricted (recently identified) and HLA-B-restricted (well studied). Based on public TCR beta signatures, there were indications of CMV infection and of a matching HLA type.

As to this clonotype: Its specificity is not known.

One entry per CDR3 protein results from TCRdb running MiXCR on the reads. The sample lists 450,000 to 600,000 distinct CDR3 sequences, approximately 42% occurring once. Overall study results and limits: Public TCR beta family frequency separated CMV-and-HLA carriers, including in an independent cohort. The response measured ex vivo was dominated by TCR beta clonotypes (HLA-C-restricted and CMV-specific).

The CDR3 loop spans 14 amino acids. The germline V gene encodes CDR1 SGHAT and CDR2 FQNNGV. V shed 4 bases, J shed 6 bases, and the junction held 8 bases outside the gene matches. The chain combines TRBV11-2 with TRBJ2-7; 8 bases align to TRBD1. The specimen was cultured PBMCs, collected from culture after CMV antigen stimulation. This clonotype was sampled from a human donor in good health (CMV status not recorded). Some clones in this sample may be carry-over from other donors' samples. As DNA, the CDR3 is TGTGCCAGCAGCTATTTGCAGGGGGCGGGCGAGCAGTACTTC. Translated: CASSYLQGAGEQYF.